The 15 T cell receptor beta chains in this list originate from one sample, sequenced in a study of Graves' ophthalmopathy and Graves' hyperthyroidism. The sequenced template was RNA, covering the TCR beta CDR3 region. Amplification began with first-round RT-PCR using HTBI primers, then second-round multiplex PCR was performed. TCRdb redid the calling of the multiplex PCR reads with MiXCR, one entry per CDR3 protein. Counted here are about half a million distinct CDR3 sequences, under 15% occurring once; the ten biggest clones make up about 9.4%. Sequencing was performed on blood. Receptors originate from a woman aged 25-40 years with Graves' ophthalmopathy.

This clonotype was counted at least ten times. The chain has TRBV5-6 and TRBJ1-2; D possibly corresponds to TRBD1 (5 bases). The germline CDR1 and CDR2 sequences are SGHDT and YYEEEE. V was pared by 0 bases and J by 0 bases, with 12 bases between. The CDR3 runs 16 residues. CDR3 sequence reads: CASSLAVGRANYGYTF. Written as DNA, the CDR3 is TGTGCCAGCAGCTTGGCGGTAGGCAGGGCTAACTATGGCTACACCTTC.

This clonotype was observed many times. V usage is TRBV7-2 and J usage is TRBJ2-7; D gene uncertain. Trimming removed 0 bases at V and 0 bases at J, with 6 bases between. This CDR3 has 14 amino acids. Germline loops: CDR1 SGHTA, CDR2 FQGNSA. CDR3 region: CASSLAGFSYEQYF. CDR3 nucleotide sequence: TGTGCCAGCAGCTTAGCGGGGTTCTCCTACGAGCAGTACTTC.

As to this clonotype: This may be a read error, as it is one base from a much larger clone. V gene TRBV30 combines with J gene TRBJ1-2; a weak D match, TRBD1 (6 bases). CDR3 length: 12 residues. Germline V CDR1 and CDR2: GTSNPN, SVGIG (reference sequence). CDR3: CAWMDRNYGHTF. The CDR3 DNA is TGTGCCTGGATGGACAGAAACTATGGCCACACCTTC.

This clonotype came up many times. The chain employs TRBV7-8 and TRBJ2-5; the D is unclear. The CDR3 length is 12 residues. V lost 1 base, J lost 8 bases, and 8 bases lay in between. CDR1 and CDR2 (germline): SGHVS, FQNEAQ. The CDR3: CASSLVVGTQYF. CDR3 sequence (DNA): TGTGCCAGCAGCTTAGTGGTGGGAACCCAGTACTTC.

Ten or more counts support this clonotype. The genes are TRBV12-5 and TRBJ1-2; TRBD1 aligns across 7 bases. CDR1 and CDR2 from the germline V gene are LGHNT and FRNRAP. CDR3 size: 11 residues. V lost 7 bases to trimming and J lost 9 bases; unmatched junction nucleotides: 5. The CDR3, as DNA: TGTGCTAGTGCCCAGACAGGGAGCTACACCTTC. Encoded protein: CASAQTGSYTF.

A word on this clonotype: A much larger clone sits a single nucleotide away, making a read error possible. In DNA form, the CDR3 reads TGTGCCTGGGACTTTAGGGGGGAGTACACTGAAGCTTTCTTT. Translating gives CAWDFRGEYTEAFF. V usage is TRBV30 and J usage is TRBJ1-1; weak D call: TRBD1 (6 bases). Germline loops: CDR1 GTSNPN, CDR2 SVGIG (reference sequence). The CDR3 totals 14 residues. V was trimmed by 5 bases and J by 3 bases, leaving 16 bases between them.

Note on this clonotype: This could be a read error, since a much larger clone is one nucleotide away. Since no conserved phenylalanine or tryptophan closes the CDR3, a read error is the likely cause. The gene calls are TRBV20-1 and TRBJ1-5; a weak D match, TRBD1 (5 bases). Trimming cost V 3 bases and J 1 base, with 7 bases left between them. The CDR3 is 13 amino acids. Germline V gene sequence: CDR1 DFQATT, CDR2 SNEGSKA (reference sequence). The CDR3 region has the DNA TGCAGTGCTAGTGGGGGGAGCAATCAGCCCCAGCATTTG. It codes for CSASGGSNQPQHL.

The table lists this clonotype with many counts. This chain links TRBV28 with TRBJ2-7; no reliable D call. The CDR3 extends over 15 amino acids. Germline-derived CDR1 and CDR2 are MDHEN and SYDVKM. V was shortened by 3 bases and J by 3 bases, with 15 bases between the two germline ends. The CDR3 protein is CASSFGPFGDYEQYF. The CDR3 DNA is TGTGCCAGCAGTTTCGGCCCATTTGGTGACTACGAGCAGTACTTC.

The rearrangement joins TRBV6-2 or TRBV6-3 to TRBJ2-7; 7 bases are shared with TRBD1. V shed 7 bases, J shed 1 base, and the junction held 4 bases outside the gene matches. The CDR3 contains 13 residues. In germline, CDR1 is MNHEY, CDR2 SVGEGT. The CDR3 protein is CASTAGGSYEQYF. The CDR3 DNA sequence: TGTGCCAGCACCGCAGGGGGATCCTACGAGCAGTACTTC.

This clonotype was detected ten times or more. The chain is built from TRBV24-1 and TRBJ2-5, with no clear D. CDR1 is KGHDR and CDR2 is SFDVKD in the germline V gene. This CDR3 has 13 amino acids. Between the trimmed V and J ends, which lost 4 bases and 5 bases, there was a span of 10 bases. In DNA form, the CDR3 reads TGTGCCACCAGTGAGGGTATGCGGGAGACCCAGTACTTC. This sequence encodes CATSEGMRETQYF.

This clonotype was observed many times. The J gene is TRBJ1-2, the V gene TRBV7-3; D gene unclear. There are 15 residues in the CDR3. Germline CDR1 SGHTA, CDR2 FQGTGA. The V end was cut by 0 bases, the J end by 4 bases, with 12 bases between. CDR3 region: CASSLTPGKGYGYTF. The DNA of the CDR3 is TGTGCCAGCAGCTTAACCCCAGGAAAGGGCTATGGCTACACCTTC.

V usage is TRBV30 and J usage is TRBJ1-2; no reliable D call. The CDR3 length is 12 residues. CDR1 GTSNPN and CDR2 SVGIG come from the germline V gene (reference sequence). Trimming took off 0 bases at V and 4 bases at J, with 6 bases between the two ends. CDR3 nucleotides: TGTGCCTGGAGTGTCTTCCCCTATGGCTACACCTTC. Its translation is CAWSVFPYGYTF.

At least ten counts were recorded for this clonotype. The rearrangement joins TRBV20-1 to TRBJ2-5; 7 bases agree with TRBD1. After removal of 2 bases from V and 5 bases from J, the junction contained 8 bases not matched to a gene. The CDR3 extends over 14 amino acids. Germline V gives CDR1 DFQATT, CDR2 SNEGSKA (reference sequence). The CDR3 DNA sequence: TGCAGTGCTAGACAGACAGGGTCACGGGAGACCCAGTACTTC. It translates to CSARQTGSRETQYF.

This clonotype was observed at least ten times. Here the CDR3 DNA reads TGTGCCAGCAGCCCGACAGTCCATAATTCACCCCTCCACTTT. Residues: CASSPTVHNSPLHF. This chain connects TRBV4-2 to TRBJ1-6, with a tentative D call TRBD1 (5 bases). The CDR3 has 14 residues. Deletions cut 4 bases from V and 5 bases from J, with 9 bases between. Per germline, CDR1 LGHNA and CDR2 YNFKEQ.

This clonotype has ten or more counts. This chain links TRBV27 with TRBJ1-1; TRBD1 is a possible D gene (5 bases). Trimming cost V 2 bases and J 7 bases, with 11 bases left between them. Germline CDR1 and CDR2: MNHEY and SMNVEV (reference sequence). This CDR3 has 13 amino acids. For the CDR3, the DNA is TGTGCCAGCAGTTTAACCTGGGGCGGTGAAGCTTTCTTT. Protein sequence: CASSLTWGGEAFF.